This T cell receptor beta chain appears in the sequencing data of a study of technical replicates of blood from several donors. Profiled with immunoSEQ multiplex PCR; TCRdb holds only in-frame clones, not every one. Seen here are about 80,000 clones, approximately 83% observed once, and the top ten hold 4.5% to 6%. Sequencing used PBMCs. This TCR was recovered from a human donor in good health. Some clones in this sample may be carry-over from other donors' samples.

CDR3 sequence (DNA): TGTGCCTTTAGCGGTTCCTACGAGCAGTACTTC. This translates into CAFSGSYEQYF. The chain is built from TRBV30 and TRBJ2-7, with a possible D match to TRBD2 (6 bases). The CDR3 length is 11 residues. V lost 7 bases, J lost 1 base, and 8 bases lay in between. In germline, CDR1 is GTSNPN, CDR2 SVGIG (reference sequence).